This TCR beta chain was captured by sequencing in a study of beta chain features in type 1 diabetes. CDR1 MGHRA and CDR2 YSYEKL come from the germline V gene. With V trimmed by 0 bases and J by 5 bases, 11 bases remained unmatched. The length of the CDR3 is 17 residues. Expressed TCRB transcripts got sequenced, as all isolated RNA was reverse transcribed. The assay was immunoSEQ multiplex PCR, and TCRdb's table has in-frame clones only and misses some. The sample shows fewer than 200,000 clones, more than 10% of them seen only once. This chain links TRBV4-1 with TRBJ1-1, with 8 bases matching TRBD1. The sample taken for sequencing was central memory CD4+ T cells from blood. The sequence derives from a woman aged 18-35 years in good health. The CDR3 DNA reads TGCGCCAGCAGCCAAGATGACAGGGGCCCCTCGTGGACTGAAGCTTTCTTT. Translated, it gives CASSQDDRGPSWTEAFF.